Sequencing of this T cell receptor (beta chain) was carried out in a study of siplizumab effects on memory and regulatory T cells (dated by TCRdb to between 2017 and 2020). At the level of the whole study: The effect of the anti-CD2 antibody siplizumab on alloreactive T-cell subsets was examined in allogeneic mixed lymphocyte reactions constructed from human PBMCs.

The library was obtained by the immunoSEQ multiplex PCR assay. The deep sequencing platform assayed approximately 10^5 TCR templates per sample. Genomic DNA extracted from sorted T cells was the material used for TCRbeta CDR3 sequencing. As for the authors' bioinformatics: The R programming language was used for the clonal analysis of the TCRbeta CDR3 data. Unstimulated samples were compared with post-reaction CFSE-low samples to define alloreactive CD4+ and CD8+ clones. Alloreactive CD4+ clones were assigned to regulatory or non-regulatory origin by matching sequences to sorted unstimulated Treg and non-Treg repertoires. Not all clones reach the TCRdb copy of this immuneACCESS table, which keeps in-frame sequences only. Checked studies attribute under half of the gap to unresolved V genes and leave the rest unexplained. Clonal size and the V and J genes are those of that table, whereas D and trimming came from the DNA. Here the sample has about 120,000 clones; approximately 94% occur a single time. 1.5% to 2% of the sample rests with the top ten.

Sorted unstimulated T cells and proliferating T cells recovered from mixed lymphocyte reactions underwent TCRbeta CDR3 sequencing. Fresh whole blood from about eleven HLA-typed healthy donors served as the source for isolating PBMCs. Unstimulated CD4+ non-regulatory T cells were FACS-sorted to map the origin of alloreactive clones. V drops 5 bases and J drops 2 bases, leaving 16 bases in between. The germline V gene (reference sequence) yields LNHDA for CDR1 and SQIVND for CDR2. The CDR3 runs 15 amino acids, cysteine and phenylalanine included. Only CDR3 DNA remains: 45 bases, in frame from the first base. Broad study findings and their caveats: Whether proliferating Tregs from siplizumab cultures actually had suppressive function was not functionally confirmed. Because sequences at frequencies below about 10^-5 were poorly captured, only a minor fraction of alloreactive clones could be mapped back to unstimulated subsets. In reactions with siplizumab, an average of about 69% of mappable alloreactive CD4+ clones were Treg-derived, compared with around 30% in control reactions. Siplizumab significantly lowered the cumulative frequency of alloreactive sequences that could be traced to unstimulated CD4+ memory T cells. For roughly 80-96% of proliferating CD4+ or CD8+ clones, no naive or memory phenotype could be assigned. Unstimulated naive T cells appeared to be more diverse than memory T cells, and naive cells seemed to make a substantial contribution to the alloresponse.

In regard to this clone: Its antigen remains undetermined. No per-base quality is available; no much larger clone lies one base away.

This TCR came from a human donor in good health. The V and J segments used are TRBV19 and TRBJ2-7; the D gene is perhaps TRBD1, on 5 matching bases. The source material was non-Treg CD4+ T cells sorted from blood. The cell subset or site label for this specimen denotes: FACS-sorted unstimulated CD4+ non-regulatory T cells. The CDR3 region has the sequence CASSPQGYRTYEQYF. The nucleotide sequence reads TGTGCCAGTAGTCCTCAGGGTTATCGGACCTACGAGCAGTACTTC.